The rows below give T cell receptor beta chains drawn from one sample of a study of vaccination effects on CD4 cells after COVID-19. Clones were sequenced by immunoSEQ multiplex PCR, and TCRdb holds only the in-frame ones, with some missing. In the table there are about 32,000 clones, approximately 76% of which are singletons. Their target antigens are unknown. The sample consisted of CD4+ T cells from PBMCs cultured with HCoV-229E spike peptides, taken after COVID-19 vaccination. These receptors were taken from a human donor who received a COVID-19 vaccine. The CDR3 runs from the conserved cysteine through the conserved F or W. A D gene is named only where the DNA matches it firmly. The size entry is marked missing in some rows and otherwise reads once, few, many or a size class.

15	once	TRBJ1-5	.	TRBV6-5	CASSYSGVGNQPQHF	TGTGCCAGCAGTTACTCGGGGGTGGGCAATCAGCCCCAGCATTTT
16	.	TRBJ2-7	.	TRBV5-1	CASSNRRPGVRYEQYF	TGCGCCAGCAGCAACAGACGACCCGGAGTGCGGTACGAGCAGTACTTC
16	.	TRBJ2-1	.	TRBV9	CASSLGAQSSYNEQFF	TGTGCCAGCAGCTTGGGGGCTCAGAGCTCCTACAATGAGCAGTTCTTC
14	.	TRBJ2-5	.	TRBV5-1	CASSLYGSRETQYF	TGCGCCAGCAGCTTGTACGGGAGTCGTGAGACCCAGTACTTC
13	.	TRBJ2-1	.	TRBV29-1	CSVVRTFSNEQFF	TGCAGCGTTGTAAGGACTTTTAGCAATGAGCAGTTCTTC
16	.	TRBJ2-3	TRBD2	TRBV5-1	CASSLTRGGGTDTQYF	TGCGCCAGCAGCCTGACCCGGGGGGGCGGCACAGATACGCAGTATTTT
20	.	TRBJ2-5	TRBD2	TRBV4-1	CASSHKGLLAGGLHRETQYF	TGCGCCAGCAGCCATAAAGGATTACTAGCGGGGGGGCTGCACAGGGAGACCCAGTACTTC
16	.	TRBJ1-2	.	TRBV7-9	CASSRRVVNVDYGYTF	TGTGCCAGCAGCCGGAGGGTGGTGAATGTCGACTATGGCTACACCTTC
16	once	TRBJ1-5	.	TRBV5-5	CASSPVTASSNQPQHF	TGTGCCAGCAGCCCGGTGACAGCATCTAGCAATCAGCCCCAGCATTTT
15	.	TRBJ2-5	TRBD1	TRBV3-1/TRBV3-2	CASSQDLDRAETQYF	TGTGCCAGCAGCCAAGATCTAGACAGGGCGGAGACCCAGTACTTC
11	.	TRBJ2-7	.	TRBV6-6	CATSHTYEQYF	TGTGCCACCAGCCATACCTACGAGCAGTACTTC
15	few	TRBJ2-1	TRBD2	TRBV6-6	CASSYSGGVYNEQFF	TGTGCCAGCAGTTACTCTGGGGGGGTCTACAATGAGCAGTTCTTC
13	.	TRBJ1-3	.	TRBV14	CASNRASGNTIYF	TGTGCCAGCAACAGGGCATCTGGAAACACCATATATTTT
13	.	TRBJ2-3	.	TRBV2	CASSGSNADTQYF	TGTGCCAGCAGTGGTAGCAACGCGGATACGCAGTATTTT
16	.	TRBJ2-2	.	TRBV19	CASEYWGSENTGELFF	TGTGCCAGTGAGTACTGGGGCAGTGAGAACACCGGGGAGCTGTTTTTT
19	.	TRBJ2-3	TRBD2	TRBV29-1	CSVEDLGDYISGRADTQYF	TGCAGCGTTGAAGATCTTGGGGACTACATTAGCGGGAGGGCAGATACGCAGTATTTT
14	.	TRBJ2-1	.	TRBV5-4	CASSLTGSYNEQFF	TGTGCCAGCAGCCTGACAGGTTCGTACAATGAGCAGTTCTTC
13	.	TRBJ1-2	.	TRBV7-9	CASSLGSGGGYTF	TGTGCCAGCAGCTTAGGCTCTGGTGGTGGCTACACCTTC
13	.	TRBJ2-7	TRBD1	TRBV5-1	CASSGTGAYEQYF	TGCGCCAGCAGCGGGACAGGGGCCTACGAGCAGTACTTC
14	few	TRBJ1-1	TRBD1	TRBV10-2	CASSGQGTNTEAFF	TGCGCCAGCAGTGGACAGGGCACGAACACTGAAGCTTTCTTT
14	few	TRBJ1-1	.	TRBV27	CASSFGQQNTEAFF	TGTGCCAGCAGTTTCGGGCAGCAGAACACTGAAGCTTTCTTT
17	.	TRBJ2-3	TRBD2	TRBV5-1	CASSLEGRGGRIDTQYF	TGCGCCAGCAGCTTGGAGGGCCGGGGGGGGCGGATAGATACGCAGTATTTT
14	.	TRBJ1-6	.	TRBV3-1/TRBV3-2	CASSRVNTNSPLHF	TGTGCCAGCAGCCGAGTTAACACTAATTCACCCCTCCACTTT
13	.	TRBJ1-1	.	TRBV6-2/TRBV6-3	CASSLQGGPEAFF	TGTGCCAGCAGCTTACAGGGCGGCCCTGAAGCTTTCTTT
16	.	TRBJ2-2	.	TRBV6-1	CASSEAGGNLAGELFF	TGTGCCAGCAGTGAAGCGGGAGGAAACCTTGCCGGGGAGCTGTTTTTT
14	.	TRBJ2-1	.	TRBV6-2/TRBV6-3	CASSYPVQVNEQFF	TGTGCCAGCAGTTATCCGGTACAGGTCAATGAGCAGTTCTTC
13	.	TRBJ2-7	TRBD1	TRBV19	CASSIAGGGEQYF	TGTGCCAGTAGTATAGCAGGGGGCGGCGAGCAGTACTTC
13	.	TRBJ2-3	.	TRBV25-1	CASSEVLTDTQYF	TGTGCCAGCAGTGAAGTCCTAACAGATACGCAGTATTTT
15	.	TRBJ1-5	TRBD1	TRBV5-1	CASSPGTGEVQPQHF	TGCGCCAGCAGCCCCGGGACAGGGGAAGTTCAGCCCCAGCATTTT
21	once	TRBJ2-1	.	TRBV21-1	CASSKGPTLSHPFALYNEQFF	TGTGCCAGCAGCAAAGGCCCGACACTCAGCCACCCATTCGCCTTATACAATGAGCAGTTCTTC
16	.	TRBJ2-7	TRBD2	TRBV4-1	CASSQSWSGSSYEQYF	TGCGCCAGCAGCCAAAGTTGGAGCGGGAGCTCCTACGAGCAGTACTTC
17	.	TRBJ2-5	TRBD2	TRBV3-1/TRBV3-2	CASSQDLGLAGQETQYF	TGTGCCAGCAGCCAAGACCTGGGACTAGCGGGTCAAGAGACCCAGTACTTC
19	.	TRBJ2-6	TRBD1	TRBV15	CATSRDSDRVTPGANVLTF	TGTGCCACCAGCAGAGATAGCGACAGGGTAACTCCTGGGGCCAACGTCCTGACTTTC
14	few	TRBJ1-1	TRBD1	TRBV10-1	CASSGPGTAGSAFF	TGCGCCAGCAGTGGTCCAGGGACAGCCGGCTCGGCTTTCTTT
14	.	TRBJ1-5	.	TRBV15	CATSRDRGVEPQHF	TGTGCCACCAGCAGAGATCGGGGTGTGGAGCCCCAGCATTTT
14	.	TRBJ2-7	.	TRBV10-3	CAISESTGGGEQYF	TGTGCCATCAGTGAGTCTACCGGGGGCGGCGAGCAGTACTTC
15	.	TRBJ1-6	.	TRBV19	CASSILQGPNSPLHF	TGTGCCAGTAGTATCCTGCAGGGACCAAATTCACCCCTCCACTTT
15	.	TRBJ1-4	.	TRBV19	CASNPQTGAPGKLFF	TGTGCCAGTAATCCTCAGACGGGGGCGCCCGGAAAACTGTTTTTT
16	.	TRBJ1-4	.	TRBV6-5	CASSYSTWEENEKLFF	TGTGCCAGCAGTTACTCGACGTGGGAGGAGAATGAAAAACTGTTTTTT
14	.	TRBJ1-4	.	TRBV2	CASSPLATNEKLFF	TGTGCCAGCAGTCCCCTAGCAACTAATGAAAAACTGTTTTTT
15	.	TRBJ2-7	TRBD2	TRBV6-5	CASSYSTSESYEQYF	TGTGCCAGCAGTTACTCGACTAGCGAATCCTACGAGCAGTACTTC
17	.	TRBJ1-1	.	TRBV5-4	CASSFGGVRPLNTEAFF	TGTGCCAGCAGCTTCGGCGGGGTACGACCCCTGAACACTGAAGCTTTCTTT
15	.	TRBJ1-2	.	TRBV29-1	CSVEGLQGVRYGYTF	TGCAGCGTTGAAGGTTTACAGGGAGTTCGCTACGGCTACACCTTC
17	.	TRBJ1-1	TRBD1	TRBV3-1/TRBV3-2	CASSQMTGALSNTEAFF	TGTGCCAGCAGCCAGATGACAGGGGCACTGTCGAACACTGAAGCTTTCTTT
15	.	TRBJ2-7	TRBD2	TRBV7-9	CASSFALADSYEQYF	TGTGCCAGCAGCTTCGCTCTAGCGGATAGCTACGAGCAGTACTTC
16	few	TRBJ1-4	.	TRBV25-1	CASSTTEGATNEKLFF	TGTGCCAGCAGCACCACAGAGGGTGCAACTAATGAAAAACTGTTTTTT